This T cell receptor beta chain is from a study of cytomegalovirus exposure and HLA in healthy donors. The PCR used 60 Vbeta and 13 Jbeta primers. The data were produced by immunoSEQ multiplex PCR, yet TCRdb's version contains in-frame clones alone and is incomplete. The sample lists 200,000 or so clones, roughly 84% seen once, with approximately 0.26% in the top ten. This CDR3 is 18 amino acids long. V shed 0 bases, J shed 0 bases, and the junction held 4 bases outside the gene matches. The germline V gene has CDR1 SGDLS and CDR2 YYNGEE. This clone was counted only a few times. The sequence was obtained from a boy aged 5 to 17 in good health and CMV-seronegative. This chain joins TRBV9 and TRBJ2-3, with 13 bases identical to TRBD2. Sequencing was performed on PBMCs. CDR3 amino acids: CASSVGGLAGISTDTQYF. As DNA, the CDR3 is TGTGCCAGCAGCGTAGGGGGACTAGCGGGGATTAGCACAGATACGCAGTATTTT.